Below, one T cell receptor (beta chain) is given with its context. Its specificity is not known. A junction boundary mismatches the germline segment, possibly from a read error. The record originates from a study of identical twins. Study results and caveats: In zero-insertion analyses, partial confounding could arise from invariant MAIT and iNKT cells. Monozygotic twin pairs showed more out-of-frame TCR alpha sharing than models estimated. Beta out-of-frame sequences showed weaker excess sharing between twins.

Template switching added a universal primer site; cDNA carried unique molecular identifiers. A single record per CDR3 protein comes from TCRdb applying MiXCR to the 5' RACE reads. This table holds about 890,000 distinct CDR3 sequences, more than 9% found once. This same sample was also taken into another study, of yellow fever vaccine responses in identical twins.

This clonotype was obtained from a woman under 30 in good health. The sample consisted of PBMCs.

The CDR3 is CAGSYGAGGEQFF. CDR3 DNA: TGTGCCGGCAGTTACGGGGCGGGGGGTGAGCAGTTCTTC. V gene TRBV6-6 combines with J gene TRBJ2-1; TRBD2 aligns across 8 bases. CDR3 length: 13 amino acids. Germline assignment: CDR1 MNHNY and CDR2 SVGAGI (reference sequence).